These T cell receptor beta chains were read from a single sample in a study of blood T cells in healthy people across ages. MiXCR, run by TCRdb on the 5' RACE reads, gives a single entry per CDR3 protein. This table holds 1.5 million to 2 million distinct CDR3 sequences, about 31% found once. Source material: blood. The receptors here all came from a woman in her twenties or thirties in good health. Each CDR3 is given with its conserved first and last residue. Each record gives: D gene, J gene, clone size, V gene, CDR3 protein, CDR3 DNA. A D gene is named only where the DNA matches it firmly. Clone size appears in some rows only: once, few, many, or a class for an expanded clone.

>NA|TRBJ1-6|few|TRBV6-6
CASSYGGGSPLHF
TGTGCCAGCAGTTACGGGGGCGGTTCACCCCTCCACTTT
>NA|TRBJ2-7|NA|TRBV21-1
CASIRGGQGYEQYF
TGTGCCAGCATCAGGGGGGGACAGGGGTACGAGCAGTACTTC
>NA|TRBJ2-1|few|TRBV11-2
CASSRDFYYNEQFF
TGTGCCAGCAGCCGGGACTTCTACTACAATGAGCAGTTCTTC
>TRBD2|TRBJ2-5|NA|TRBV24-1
CATSDPRTSGQETQYF
TGTGCCACCAGTGATCCCCGGACTAGCGGCCAAGAGACCCAGTACTTC
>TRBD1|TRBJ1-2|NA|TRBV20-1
CSARPGTGAYGYTF
TGCAGTGCTAGACCCGGGACAGGCGCATATGGCTACACCTTC
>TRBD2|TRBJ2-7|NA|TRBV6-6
CASSYGGDGVYEQYF
TGTGCCAGCAGTTACGGGGGGGACGGAGTATACGAGCAGTACTTC
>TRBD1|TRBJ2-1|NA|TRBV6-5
CASSLGLTGGFYNEQFF
TGTGCCAGCAGCTTAGGCCTGACAGGGGGGTTTTACAATGAGCAGTTCTTC
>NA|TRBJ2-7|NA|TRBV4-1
CASGQKGGSYEQYF
TGCGCCAGCGGCCAAAAGGGGGGATCCTACGAGCAGTACTTC
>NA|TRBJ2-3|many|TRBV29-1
CSVPGLLQHTQYF
TGCAGCGTTCCGGGACTCCTTCAACATACGCAGTATTTT
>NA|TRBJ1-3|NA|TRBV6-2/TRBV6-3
CASSYDSRNTIYF
TGTGCCAGCAGTTACGACAGCAGAAACACCATATATTTT
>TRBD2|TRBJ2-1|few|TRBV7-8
CASSLRTSGGVTNEQFF
TGTGCCAGCAGCTTGAGGACTAGCGGGGGTGTAACGAATGAGCAGTTCTTC
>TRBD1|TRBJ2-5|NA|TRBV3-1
CASTRRDRSETQYF
TGTGCCAGCACCCGAAGGGACAGGAGCGAGACCCAGTACTTC
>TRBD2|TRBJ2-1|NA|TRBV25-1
CASSDLTSPIRHEQFF
TGTGCCAGCAGTGATCTGACTAGCCCCATCCGCCATGAGCAGTTCTTC